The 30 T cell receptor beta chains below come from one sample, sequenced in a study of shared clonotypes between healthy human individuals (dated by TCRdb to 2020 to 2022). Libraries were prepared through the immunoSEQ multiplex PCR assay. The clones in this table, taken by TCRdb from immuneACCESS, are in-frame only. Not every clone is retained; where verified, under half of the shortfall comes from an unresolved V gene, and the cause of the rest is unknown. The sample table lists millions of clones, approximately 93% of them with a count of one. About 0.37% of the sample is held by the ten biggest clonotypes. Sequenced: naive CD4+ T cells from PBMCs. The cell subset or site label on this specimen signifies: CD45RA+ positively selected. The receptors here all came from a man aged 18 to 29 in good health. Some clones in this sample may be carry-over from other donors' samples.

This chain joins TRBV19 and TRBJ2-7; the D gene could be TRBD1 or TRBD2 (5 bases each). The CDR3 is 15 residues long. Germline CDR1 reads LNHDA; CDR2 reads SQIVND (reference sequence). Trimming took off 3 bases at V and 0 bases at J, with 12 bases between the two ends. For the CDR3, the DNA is TGTGCCAGTAGTATGGGGACGGGGAGCTCCTACGAGCAGTACTTC. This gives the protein CASSMGTGSSYEQYF.

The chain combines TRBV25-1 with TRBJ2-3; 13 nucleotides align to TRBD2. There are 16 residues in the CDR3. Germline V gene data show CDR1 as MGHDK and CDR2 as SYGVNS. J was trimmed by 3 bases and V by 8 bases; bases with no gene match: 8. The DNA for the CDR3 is TGTGCCAGCGCCGGACTAGCGGGGGTGAGGACAGATACGCAGTATTTT. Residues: CASAGLAGVRTDTQYF. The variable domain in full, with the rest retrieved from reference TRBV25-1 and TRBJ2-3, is EADIYQTPRYLVIGTGKKITLECSQTMGHDKMYWYQQDPGMELHLIHYSYGVNSTEKGDLSSESTVSRIRTEHFPLTLESARPSHTSQYLCASAGLAGVRTDTQYFGPGTRLTVL.

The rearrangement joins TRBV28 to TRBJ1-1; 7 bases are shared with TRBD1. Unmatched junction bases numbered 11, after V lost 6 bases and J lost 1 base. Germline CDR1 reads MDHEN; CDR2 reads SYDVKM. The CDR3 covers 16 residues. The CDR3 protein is CASRRGRGGRNTEAFF. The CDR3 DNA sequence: TGTGCCAGCAGGAGGGGGCGCGGTGGTAGGAACACTGAAGCTTTCTTT.

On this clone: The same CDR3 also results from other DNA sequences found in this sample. Here the CDR3 DNA reads TGCAGCGTTGACTCTGGCACTGAAGCTTTCTTT. Translated: CSVDSGTEAFF. The rearrangement joins TRBV29-1 to TRBJ1-1; D is ambiguous. The CDR3 runs to 11 residues. Trimming shortened V by 3 bases and J by 4 bases, and 6 bases separated the two germline ends. Germline V CDR1 and CDR2: SQVTM, ANQGSEA.

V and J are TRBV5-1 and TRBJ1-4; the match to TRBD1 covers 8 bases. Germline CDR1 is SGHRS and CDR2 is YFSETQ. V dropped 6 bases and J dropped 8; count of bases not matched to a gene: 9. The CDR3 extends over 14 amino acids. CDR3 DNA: TGCGCCAGCAAGACAGGGGAGTCGGCAGAAAAACTGTTTTTT. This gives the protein CASKTGESAEKLFF.

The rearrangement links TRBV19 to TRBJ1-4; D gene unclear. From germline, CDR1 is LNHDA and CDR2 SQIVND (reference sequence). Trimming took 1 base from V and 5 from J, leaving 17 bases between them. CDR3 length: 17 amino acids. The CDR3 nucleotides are TGTGCCAGTAGTATAGGGAAGATTAAAACCCTAAATGAAAAACTGTTTTTT. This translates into CASSIGKIKTLNEKLFF.

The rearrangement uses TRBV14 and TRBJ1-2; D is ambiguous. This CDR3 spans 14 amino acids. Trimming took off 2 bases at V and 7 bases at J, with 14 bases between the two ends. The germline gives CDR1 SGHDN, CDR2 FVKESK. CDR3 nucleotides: TGTGCCAGCAGCCAACCCGGGATGCAAGCTGGCTACACCTTC. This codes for CASSQPGMQAGYTF.

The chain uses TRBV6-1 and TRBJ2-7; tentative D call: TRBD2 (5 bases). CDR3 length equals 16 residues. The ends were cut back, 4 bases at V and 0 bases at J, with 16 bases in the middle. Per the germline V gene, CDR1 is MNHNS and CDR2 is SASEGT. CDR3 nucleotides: TGTGCCAGCAGTGCCGATCTACGGGGATCCTCCTACGAGCAGTACTTC. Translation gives CASSADLRGSSYEQYF.

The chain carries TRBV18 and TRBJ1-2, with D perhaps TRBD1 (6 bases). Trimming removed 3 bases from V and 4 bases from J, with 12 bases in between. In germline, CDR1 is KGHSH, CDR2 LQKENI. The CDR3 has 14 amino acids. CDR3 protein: CASSPPAGAYGYTF. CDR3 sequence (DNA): TGTGCCAGCTCACCCCCGGCGGGGGCCTATGGCTACACCTTC.

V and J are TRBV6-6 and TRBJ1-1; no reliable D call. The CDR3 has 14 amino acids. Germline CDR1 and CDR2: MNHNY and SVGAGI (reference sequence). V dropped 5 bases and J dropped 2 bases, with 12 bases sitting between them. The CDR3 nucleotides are TGTGCCAGCAGTAGAGATACAGTAAACACTGAAGCTTTCTTT. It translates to CASSRDTVNTEAFF.

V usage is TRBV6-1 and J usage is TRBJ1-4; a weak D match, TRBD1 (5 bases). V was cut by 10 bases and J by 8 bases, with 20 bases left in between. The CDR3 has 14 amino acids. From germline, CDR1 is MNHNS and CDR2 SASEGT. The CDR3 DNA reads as TGTGCCATCCCGGGAGGACAATTTAGAGAAAAACTGTTTTTT. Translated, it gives CAIPGGQFREKLFF.

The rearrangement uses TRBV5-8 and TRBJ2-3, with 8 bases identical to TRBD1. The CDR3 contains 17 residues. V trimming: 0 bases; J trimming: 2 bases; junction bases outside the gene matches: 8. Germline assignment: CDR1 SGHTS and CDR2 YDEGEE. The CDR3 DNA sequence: TGTGCCAGCAGCTTGGGATTACAGGGGGTGTCCACAGATACGCAGTATTTT. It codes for CASSLGLQGVSTDTQYF.

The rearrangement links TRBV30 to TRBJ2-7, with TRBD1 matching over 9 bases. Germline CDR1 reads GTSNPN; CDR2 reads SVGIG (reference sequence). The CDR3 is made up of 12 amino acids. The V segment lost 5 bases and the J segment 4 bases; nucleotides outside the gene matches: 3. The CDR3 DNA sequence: TGTGCCTGGGCGGGACAGGGATACGAGCAGTACTTC. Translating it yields CAWAGQGYEQYF.

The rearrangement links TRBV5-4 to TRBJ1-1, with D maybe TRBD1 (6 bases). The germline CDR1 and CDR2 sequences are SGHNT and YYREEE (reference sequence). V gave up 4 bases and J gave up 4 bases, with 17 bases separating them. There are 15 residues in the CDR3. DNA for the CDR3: TGTGCCAGCAGCCGAGAACCAACAGGGATCACTGAAGCTTTCTTT. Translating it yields CASSREPTGITEAFF.

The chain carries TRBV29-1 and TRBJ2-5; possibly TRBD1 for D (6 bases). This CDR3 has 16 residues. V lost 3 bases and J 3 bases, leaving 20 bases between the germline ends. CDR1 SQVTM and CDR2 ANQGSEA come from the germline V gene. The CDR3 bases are TGCAGCGTTGACAACCCCACAGGGAGATTAGAAGAGACCCAGTACTTC. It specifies CSVDNPTGRLEETQYF.

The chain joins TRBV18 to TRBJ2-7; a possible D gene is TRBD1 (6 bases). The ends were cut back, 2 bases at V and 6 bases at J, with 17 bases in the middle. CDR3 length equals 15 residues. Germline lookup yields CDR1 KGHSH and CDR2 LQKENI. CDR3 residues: CASSPSEGVVLEQYF. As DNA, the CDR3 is TGTGCCAGCTCACCATCTGAGGGGGTAGTCCTCGAGCAGTACTTC.

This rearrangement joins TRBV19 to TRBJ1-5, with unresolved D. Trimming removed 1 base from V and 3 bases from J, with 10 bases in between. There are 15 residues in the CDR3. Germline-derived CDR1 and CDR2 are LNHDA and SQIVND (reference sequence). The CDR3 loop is CASSIAQLFNQPQHF. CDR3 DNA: TGTGCCAGTAGTATAGCGCAGCTCTTCAATCAGCCCCAGCATTTT.

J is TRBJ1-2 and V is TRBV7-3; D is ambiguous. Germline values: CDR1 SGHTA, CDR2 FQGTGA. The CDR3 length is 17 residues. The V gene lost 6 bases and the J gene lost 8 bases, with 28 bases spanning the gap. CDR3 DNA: TGTGCCAGCAGTTTTTCCATCCCCACAAGCTCGCCCTCCGGCTACACCTTC. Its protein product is CASSFSIPTSSPSGYTF.

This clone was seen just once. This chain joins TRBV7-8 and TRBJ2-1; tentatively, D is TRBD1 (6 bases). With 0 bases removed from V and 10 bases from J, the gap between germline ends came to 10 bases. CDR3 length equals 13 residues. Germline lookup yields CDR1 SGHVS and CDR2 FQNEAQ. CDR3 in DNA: TGTGCCAGCAGCTTAGCTAGCCAGGGGGAGCAGTTCTTC. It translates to CASSLASQGEQFF.

CDR3 protein: CAWSVGNEQYF. The CDR3 nucleotides read TGTGCCTGGAGTGTCGGAAACGAGCAGTACTTC. The chain links TRBV30 to TRBJ2-7; no clear D. The CDR3 runs to 11 residues. Per the germline V gene, CDR1 is GTSNPN and CDR2 is SVGIG (reference sequence). Trimming took 0 bases from V and 5 from J, leaving 5 bases between them.

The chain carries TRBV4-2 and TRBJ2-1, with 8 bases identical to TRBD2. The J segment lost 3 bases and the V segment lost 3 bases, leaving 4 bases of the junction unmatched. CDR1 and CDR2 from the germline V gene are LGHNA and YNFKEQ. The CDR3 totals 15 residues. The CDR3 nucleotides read TGTGCCAGCAGCCAGACTAGCGCAAGCTACAATGAGCAGTTCTTC. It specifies CASSQTSASYNEQFF.

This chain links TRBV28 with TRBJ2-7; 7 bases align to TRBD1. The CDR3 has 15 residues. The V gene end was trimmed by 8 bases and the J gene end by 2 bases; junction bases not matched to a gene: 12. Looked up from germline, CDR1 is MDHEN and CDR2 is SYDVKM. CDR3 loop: CASSQGSALAYEQYF. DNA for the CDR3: TGTGCCAGCTCACAGGGGTCGGCGTTGGCCTACGAGCAGTACTTC. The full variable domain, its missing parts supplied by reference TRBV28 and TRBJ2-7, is DVKVTQSSRYLVKRTGEKVFLECVQDMDHENMFWYRQDPGLGLRLIYFSYDVKMKEKGDIPEGYSVSREKKERFSLILESASTNQTSMYLCASSQGSALAYEQYFGPGTRLTVT.

Here the CDR3 DNA reads TGTGCCAGCAGCTCAGGATCACTAGGGAGTGAGCAGTTCTTC. It yields the protein CASSSGSLGSEQFF. V and J are TRBV6-9 and TRBJ2-1, with a possible D match to TRBD2 (5 bases). Per germline, CDR1 MNHGY and CDR2 SVAAGI. With 6 bases removed from V and 9 bases from J, the gap between germline ends came to 18 bases. This CDR3 has 14 residues.

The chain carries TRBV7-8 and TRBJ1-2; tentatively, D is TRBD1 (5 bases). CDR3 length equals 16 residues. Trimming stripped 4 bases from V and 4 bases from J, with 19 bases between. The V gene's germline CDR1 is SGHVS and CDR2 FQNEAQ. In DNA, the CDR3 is TGTGCCAGCAGCTCCGCCCGGTGGGGCCCGGCCTATGGCTACACCTTC. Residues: CASSSARWGPAYGYTF.

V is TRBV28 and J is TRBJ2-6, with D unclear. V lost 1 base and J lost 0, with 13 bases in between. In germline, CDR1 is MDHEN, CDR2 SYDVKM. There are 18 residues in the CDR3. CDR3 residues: CASSLLAAASSGANVLTF. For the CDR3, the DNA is TGTGCCAGCAGTTTATTGGCGGCCGCGAGCTCTGGGGCCAACGTCCTGACTTTC.

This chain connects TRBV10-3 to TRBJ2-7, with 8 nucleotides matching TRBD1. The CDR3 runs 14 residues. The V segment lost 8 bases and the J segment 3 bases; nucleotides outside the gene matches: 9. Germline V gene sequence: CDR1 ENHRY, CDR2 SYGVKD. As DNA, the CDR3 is TGTGCCATCGACCAAACAACAGGGGGCTACGAGCAGTACTTC. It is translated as CAIDQTTGGYEQYF.

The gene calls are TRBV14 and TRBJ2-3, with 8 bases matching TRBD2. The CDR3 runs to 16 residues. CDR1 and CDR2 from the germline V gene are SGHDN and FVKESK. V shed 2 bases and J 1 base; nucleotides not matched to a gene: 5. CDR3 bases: TGTGCCAGCAGCCAACATAGCGGGACTCGCACAGATACGCAGTATTTT. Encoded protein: CASSQHSGTRTDTQYF. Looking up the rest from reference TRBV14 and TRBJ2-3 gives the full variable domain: EAGVTQFPSHSVIEKGQTVTLRCDPISGHDNLYWYRRVMGKEIKFLLHFVKESKQDESGMPNNRFLAERTGGTYSTLKVQPAELEDSGVYFCASSQHSGTRTDTQYFGPGTRLTVL.

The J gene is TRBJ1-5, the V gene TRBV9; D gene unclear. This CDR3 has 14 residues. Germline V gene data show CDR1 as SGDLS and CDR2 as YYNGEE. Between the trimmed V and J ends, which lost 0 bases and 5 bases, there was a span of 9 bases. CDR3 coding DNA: TGTGCCAGCAGCGTAGAGGGAGGGCATCAGCCCCAGCATTTT. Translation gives CASSVEGGHQPQHF.

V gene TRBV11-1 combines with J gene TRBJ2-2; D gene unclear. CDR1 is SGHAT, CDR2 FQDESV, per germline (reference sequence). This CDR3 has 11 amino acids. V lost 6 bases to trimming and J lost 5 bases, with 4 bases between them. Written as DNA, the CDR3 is TGTGCCAGCAGTAAGACCGGGGAGCTGTTTTTT. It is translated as CASSKTGELFF.

CDR3 amino acids: CASSQVLFDYGYTF. The CDR3 nucleotides are TGTGCCAGCAGCCAAGTCTTGTTTGACTATGGCTACACCTTC. The chain recombines TRBV4-2 with TRBJ1-2, with D unclear. Trimming removed 1 base from V and 3 bases from J, with 9 bases in between. This CDR3 contains 14 residues. The germline CDR1 and CDR2 sequences are LGHNA and YNFKEQ.